These T cell receptor beta chains were read from a single sample in a study of blood T cell repertoires in COVID-19. The data were produced by immunoSEQ multiplex PCR, yet TCRdb's version contains in-frame clones alone and is incomplete. The repertoire consists of tens of thousands of clones, with about 80% occurring once and the leading ten covering approximately 3.5%. Sequencing was done on a sample of peripheral blood. These receptors all stem from a man aged 55 to 70 with acute or convalescent COVID-19. CDR3s include the opening cysteine and the closing phenylalanine or tryptophan.

v_call	cdr3_length	j_call	cdr3_aa
TRBV28	12	TRBJ2-2	CASRSYAGELFF
TRBV7-2	18	TRBJ2-7	CASSFGLAGGRSSYEQYF
TRBV9	17	TRBJ2-6	CASSRDRDNAGANVLTF
TRBV7-2	14	TRBJ2-4	CASRRSGSGDIQYF
TRBV10-2	14	TRBJ1-5	CASSDNREYQPQHF
TRBV11-3	17	TRBJ2-2	CASSLDWTGDFPGELFF
TRBV2	15	TRBJ2-3	CASSEDTGGWDTQYF
TRBV2	14	TRBJ2-5	CASSAAGSQETQYF
TRBV11-2	17	TRBJ2-7	CASSSGGGLALPYEQYF
TRBV13	12	TRBJ1-1	CASSQGQGGAFF
TRBV7-9	11	TRBJ1-2	CASLGGDGYTF
TRBV5-1	15	TRBJ2-5	CASSLGGIGVETQYF
TRBV4-1	16	TRBJ1-2	CASSQDQPGSNYGYTF
TRBV7-2	13	TRBJ2-5	CASSPGGEGTQYF
TRBV6-5	14	TRBJ1-2	CASSYGQSNYGYTF
TRBV19	16	TRBJ2-1	CASKKREGSRTNEQFF
TRBV4-2	16	TRBJ2-2	CASSQGAGGDTGELFF
TRBV18	12	TRBJ1-1	CASSGQPTEAFF
TRBV11-2	14	TRBJ2-1	CASSLAGNRREQFF
TRBV9	17	TRBJ1-2	CASSVDPDRASFGGYTF
TRBV9	13	TRBJ1-4	CASSVGLQEKLFF
TRBV30	11	TRBJ1-6	CAWCVNSPLHF
TRBV18	15	TRBJ2-7	CASSPYGQRSGEQYF
TRBV2	15	TRBJ2-3	CASSSRLAGTDTQYF
TRBV5-1	15	TRBJ2-4	CASSTGGGAKNIQYF
TRBV5-4	16	TRBJ1-1	CASSPGTRDLTTEAFF
TRBV24-1	14	TRBJ1-2	CATSDLDREGGYTF
TRBV11-2	15	TRBJ2-7	CASSPGTSLNYEQYF
TRBV18	14	TRBJ2-7	CASSLGQGWDEQYF
TRBV7-9	18	TRBJ2-5	CASSLSQLADTSQETQYF
TRBV24-1	15	TRBJ2-3	CATSREAGGADTQYF
TRBV7-2	17	TRBJ2-3	CASSLGTSGSSTDTQYF
TRBV19	15	TRBJ2-7	CASSGTGTGPTEQYF
TRBV18	14	TRBJ2-7	CASSPGGQGYEQYF
TRBV28	15	TRBJ1-2	CASSLFTGQEDGYTF
TRBV9	16	TRBJ2-1	CASSVLMTSGYNEQFF
TRBV4-1	16	TRBJ2-7	CASSQGASAAAYEQYF
TRBV20-1	16	TRBJ2-3	CSASAASGFFTDTQYF
TRBV19	14	TRBJ2-1	CATKKGQGKEGQFF
TRBV6-5	16	TRBJ2-2	CASSYRAPRVSGELFF
TRBV14	15	TRBJ2-7	CASSQRGGLIHEQYF
TRBV5-1	15	TRBJ1-2	CASSPSRPGGNGYTF
TRBV4-3	14	TRBJ1-2	CASSQVQGLGGYTF
TRBV3-1/TRBV3-2	15	TRBJ1-6	CASSQESSYNSPLHF
TRBV5-1	15	TRBJ2-1	CASSLEQGGRNEQFF
TRBV28	15	TRBJ2-2	CASRPGGQWTGELFF
TRBV27	15	TRBJ2-1	CASSLPGQGADEQFF
TRBV20-1	16	TRBJ2-5	CSASDPGLATSETQYF
TRBV19	14	TRBJ1-5	CAAAGVLDNQPQHF
TRBV24-1	19	TRBJ2-6	CATSDAGGDSSAGANVLTF
TRBV9	14	TRBJ2-5	CASSLGSSQETQYF
TRBV28	13	TRBJ2-3	CASSPRTTNTQYF
TRBV30	16	TRBJ2-1	CAWSAWTGRSYNEQFF
TRBV28	15	TRBJ2-7	CASSVSGTGIYEQYF